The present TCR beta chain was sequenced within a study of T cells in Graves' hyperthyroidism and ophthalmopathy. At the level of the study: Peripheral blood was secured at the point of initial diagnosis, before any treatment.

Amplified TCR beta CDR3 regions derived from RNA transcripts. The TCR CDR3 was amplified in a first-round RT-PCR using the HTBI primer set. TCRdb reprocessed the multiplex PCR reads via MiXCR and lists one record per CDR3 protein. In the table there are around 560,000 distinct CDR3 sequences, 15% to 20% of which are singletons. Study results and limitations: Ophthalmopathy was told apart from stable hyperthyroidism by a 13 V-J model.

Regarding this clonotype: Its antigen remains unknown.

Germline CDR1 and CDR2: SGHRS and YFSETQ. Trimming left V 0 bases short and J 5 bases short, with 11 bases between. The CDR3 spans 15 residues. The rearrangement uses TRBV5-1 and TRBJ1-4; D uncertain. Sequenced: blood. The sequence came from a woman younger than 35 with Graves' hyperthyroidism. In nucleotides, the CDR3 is TGCGCCAGCAGCTTGGCCGCGGTTCCAAATGAAAAACTGTTTTTT. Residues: CASSLAAVPNEKLFF.